Ten or more counts support the clone carrying this T cell receptor (beta chain). As yet, its antigen is unknown. TCRbeta library construction was performed incorporating unique molecular identifiers. TCRdb reanalysed the PCR reads using MiXCR and keeps one entry per CDR3 protein. The data hold around 580,000 distinct CDR3 sequences, with under 25% observed a single time. This sample was taken from a study of T-cell reconstitution after alpha-beta-depleted transplantation in children. Study outcomes and limitations: A year had passed since transplant, and T-cell counts and diversity by then came mostly from newly produced T cells. There were reportedly several hundred expanded graft clones from which alpha-beta T cells came about two months after transplant.

The receptor comes from a boy less than two years old who had a stem cell transplant for acute myeloid leukemia, so the T cells may come from the graft donor. Sequenced here: PBMCs, mostly from graft donor cells, sampled 360 days after TCRalphabeta/CD19-depleted stem cell transplant.

The CDR3: CASSLDTSLNTGELFF. The CDR3 nucleotides read TGTGCCAGCAGCTTAGATACTAGTCTCAACACCGGGGAGCTGTTTTTT. The chain joins TRBV11-2 to TRBJ2-2; tentative D call: TRBD2 (5 bases). The CDR3 loop spans 16 amino acids. The germline CDR1 and CDR2 sequences are SGHAT and FQNNGV. The V gene lost 0 bases and the J gene lost 2 bases, with 10 bases spanning the gap. The entire variable domain, with the rest obtained from reference TRBV11-2 and TRBJ2-2, is as follows: EAGVAQSPRYKIIEKRQSVAFWCNPISGHATLYWYQQILGQGPKLLIQFQNNGVVDDSQLPKDRFSAERLKGVDSTLKIQPAKLEDSAVYLCASSLDTSLNTGELFFGEGSRLTVL.